Shown below are 12 T cell receptor beta chains from a single sample sequenced in a study of identical twins. MiXCR, applied by TCRdb to the 5' RACE reads, yields one record per CDR3 protein. The data contain approximately 670,000 distinct CDR3 sequences, 5.5% to 7.5% of them seen just once; the ten biggest clones take up 1.5% to 2%. The material sequenced was naive T cells sorted from blood. Receptor source: a man aged 18 to 35 in good health.

This clonotype was detected only a few times. A much larger clone lies a single base off, so this may be a read error. V is TRBV6-5 and J is TRBJ1-3; D gene uncertain. This CDR3 is built from 13 residues. Germline-derived CDR1 and CDR2 are MNHEY and SVGAGI. The V end was cut by 2 bases, the J end by 0 bases, with 2 bases between. The CDR3 DNA sequence: TGTGCCAGCAGTTACACCTCTGGAAACACCATATATTTT. Residues: CASSYTSGNTIYF.

This clonotype was seen ten or more times. V and J are TRBV5-1 and TRBJ2-1; 7 bases fit TRBD2. J was trimmed by 4 bases and V by 6 bases; bases with no gene match: 10. The CDR3 loop spans 15 amino acids. Germline lookup yields CDR1 SGHRS and CDR2 YFSETQ. CDR3 DNA sequence: TGCGCCAGCACTCTACGGCTAGCGGAATACAATGAGCAGTTCTTC. Translated, it gives CASTLRLAEYNEQFF.

This chain joins TRBV28 and TRBJ1-1, with D possibly matching TRBD1 (5 bases). Germline V CDR1 and CDR2: MDHEN, SYDVKM. V was trimmed by 7 bases and J by 5 bases, leaving 14 bases between them. The CDR3 runs 13 residues. CDR3 nucleotides: TGTGCCAGCACCCGAAGCGGGGGTACTGAAGCTTTCTTT. Translation gives CASTRSGGTEAFF.

The sample holds many counts of this clonotype. The chain is built from TRBV5-1 and TRBJ2-2; 9 nucleotides align to TRBD2. Unmatched junction bases numbered 8, after V lost 4 bases and J lost 1 base. Germline-derived CDR1 and CDR2 are SGHRS and YFSETQ. There are 17 residues in the CDR3. Written as DNA, the CDR3 is TGCGCCAGCAGCCGTGGTAGACTAGCGGAGAACACCGGGGAGCTGTTTTTT. Translation: CASSRGRLAENTGELFF. Supplemented by reference TRBV5-1 and TRBJ2-2, the full variable domain reads KAGVTQTPRYLIKTRGQQVTLSCSPISGHRSVSWYQQTPGQGLQFLFEYFSETQRNKGNFPGRFSGRQFSNSRSEMNVSTLELGDSALYLCASSRGRLAENTGELFFGEGSRLTVL.

This clonotype was detected many times. The chain joins TRBV25-1 to TRBJ1-3, with unresolved D. Trimming removed 0 bases at V and 4 bases at J, with 10 bases between. This CDR3 is built from 15 residues. Germline values: CDR1 MGHDK, CDR2 SYGVNS. Here the CDR3 reads CASSEYSAPGNTIYF. The CDR3 DNA reads as TGTGCCAGCAGTGAATATAGTGCACCCGGAAACACCATATATTTT.

The rearrangement links TRBV30 to TRBJ1-3; 10 bases are a match to TRBD1. V shed 4 bases and J 2 bases; nucleotides not matched to a gene: 5. This CDR3 is 15 amino acids long. The germline V gene encodes CDR1 GTSNPN and CDR2 SVGIG (reference sequence). The CDR3 is CAWTQDRGPGNTIYF. The CDR3, as DNA: TGTGCCTGGACCCAAGACAGGGGGCCTGGAAACACCATATATTTT.

The chain links TRBV19 to TRBJ1-4; TRBD1 aligns across 7 bases. CDR1 and CDR2 (germline): LNHDA, SQIVND (reference sequence). This CDR3 spans 12 amino acids. V shed 6 bases, J shed 6 bases, and the junction held 1 base outside the gene matches. CDR3: CASRQGYEKLFF. The CDR3 bases are TGTGCCAGTAGACAGGGGTATGAAAAACTGTTTTTT.

This clonotype was recorded at least ten times. This rearrangement joins TRBV10-3 to TRBJ2-7; D is unclear. Germline V lookup: CDR1 ENHRY, CDR2 SYGVKD. The CDR3 is made up of 12 amino acids. V was trimmed by 8 bases and J by 7 bases, leaving 15 bases between them. CDR3 DNA: TGTGCCATCGGGGTCCCGGCGGAGGAGCAGTACTTC. This translates into CAIGVPAEEQYF.

This clonotype was recorded at least ten times. The chain joins TRBV6-5 to TRBJ2-1; D possibly corresponds to TRBD1 (5 bases). This CDR3 region has 14 residues. Trimming shortened V by 0 bases and J by 8 bases, and 11 bases separated the two germline ends. Germline CDR1 reads MNHEY; CDR2 reads SVGAGI. CDR3: CASSYSSRVDEQFF. CDR3 in DNA: TGTGCCAGCAGTTACTCGAGCAGGGTGGATGAGCAGTTCTTC.

The gene calls are TRBV11-1 and TRBJ2-6; no clear D. From germline, CDR1 is SGHAT and CDR2 FQDESV (reference sequence). This CDR3 is built from 19 residues. The V end was cut by 0 bases, the J end by 2 bases, with 17 bases between. CDR3 DNA: TGTGCCAGCAGCTTAGCCGATGAGAGCCAGACAACTGGGGCCAACGTCCTGACTTTC. Amino acids: CASSLADESQTTGANVLTF.

In this sample, this clonotype turned up many times. The chain employs TRBV5-1 and TRBJ2-1; D call uncertain. Trimming stripped 1 base from V and 0 bases from J, with 8 bases between. From germline, CDR1 is SGHRS and CDR2 YFSETQ. The CDR3 consists of 15 residues. The CDR3 protein is CASSLTWSSYNEQFF. CDR3 DNA sequence: TGCGCCAGCAGCTTGACCTGGAGCTCCTACAATGAGCAGTTCTTC.

This clonotype came up a few times. This chain links TRBV4-1 with TRBJ1-3; the D gene is possibly TRBD1 (6 bases). The V end lost 3 bases, the J end lost 7 bases, and 19 bases lay between the germline ends. Per the germline V gene, CDR1 is MGHRA and CDR2 is YSYEKL. This CDR3 is built from 16 residues. CDR3 DNA sequence: TGCGCCAGCAGCCAGCCAACAGGGATTGGTGAGAACACCATATATTTT. Translated, it gives CASSQPTGIGENTIYF.